This TCR beta chain was obtained from a study of T-cell reconstitution after alpha-beta-depleted transplantation in children. Study findings and constraints: In some patients, recipient T cells and intrathymic progenitors surviving conditioning explained high day-60 diversity.

Germline loops: CDR1 SGHRS, CDR2 YFSETQ. V lost 2 bases, J lost 1 base, and 9 bases lay in between. The length of the CDR3 is 14 residues. Construction of the TCRbeta library involved unique molecular identifiers. MiXCR, applied by TCRdb to the PCR reads, yields one record per CDR3 protein. Seen here are around 420,000 distinct CDR3 sequences, roughly 15% observed once, and the top ten hold 25% to 35%. This clonotype was seen at least ten times. Its antigen is currently unknown. This sample comprised PBMCs, mostly from graft donor cells, obtained 360 days after TCRalphabeta/CD19-depleted stem cell transplant. The J gene is TRBJ1-1, the V gene TRBV5-1; TRBD1 might be the D (5 bases). This sequence was found in a boy less than two years old who had a stem cell transplant for Wiskott-Aldrich syndrome, so the T cells may come from the graft donor. CDR3 in DNA: TGCGCCAGCAGCTTCAGCGGGGGGAACACTGAAGCTTTCTTT. It encodes CASSFSGGNTEAFF. The complete variable domain, with remaining parts taken from reference TRBV5-1 and TRBJ1-1, reads KAGVTQTPRYLIKTRGQQVTLSCSPISGHRSVSWYQQTPGQGLQFLFEYFSETQRNKGNFPGRFSGRQFSNSRSEMNVSTLELGDSALYLCASSFSGGNTEAFFGQGTRLTVV.